Listed here is a single T cell receptor (beta chain). The data derive from a study of control samples from healthy donors and cancer patients. The repertoire was sequenced with immunoSEQ multiplex PCR; TCRdb's copy has only in-frame clones and lacks some. The table records roughly 450,000 clones, around nine tenths of them present only once. The CDR3 runs to 13 residues. Germline V gene data show CDR1 as LNHDA and CDR2 as SQIVND (reference sequence). V gave up 5 bases and J gave up 3 bases; unmatched junction bases: 3. The source material was PBMCs. The TCR sequence derives from a man in his forties with head and neck cancer. This chain joins TRBV19 and TRBJ2-7; 8 positions agree with TRBD1. CDR3 bases: TGTGCCAGTAGTGTACAGGGGGTCTACGAGCAGTACTTC. Amino acid sequence: CASSVQGVYEQYF.